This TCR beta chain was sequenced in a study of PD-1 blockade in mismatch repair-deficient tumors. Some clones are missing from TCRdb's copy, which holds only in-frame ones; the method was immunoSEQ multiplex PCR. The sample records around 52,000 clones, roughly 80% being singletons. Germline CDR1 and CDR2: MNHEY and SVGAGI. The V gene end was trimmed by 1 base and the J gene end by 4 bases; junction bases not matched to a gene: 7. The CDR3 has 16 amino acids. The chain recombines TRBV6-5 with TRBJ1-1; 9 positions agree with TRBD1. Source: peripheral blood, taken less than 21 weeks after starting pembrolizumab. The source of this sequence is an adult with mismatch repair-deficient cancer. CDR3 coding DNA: TGTGCCAGCAGTTACTATATACAGGGGGCAAGCACTGAAGCTTTCTTT. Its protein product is CASSYYIQGASTEAFF.